The T cell receptor beta chain under discussion was sequenced for a study of shared clonotypes between healthy human individuals. CDR1 and CDR2 from the germline V gene are MNHEY and SMNVEV (reference sequence). Trimming removed 0 bases from V and 2 bases from J; junction bases left unmatched: 0. The CDR3 sequence is 15 residues long. Data came from immunoSEQ multiplex PCR; TCRdb stores just in-frame clones and leaves some out. Counted here are about 1 million clones, about 84% occurring once; the ten biggest clones make up approximately 0.56%. With regard to this clone: The identical CDR3 is also encoded by other nucleotide sequences in the sample.

The receptor's source is a man aged 18-30 years in good health. Some clones in this sample may be carry-over from other donors' samples. The sample comprised memory CD4+ T cells from PBMCs. Subset specified: CD45RA-negative fraction. V and J are TRBV27 and TRBJ2-7; 11 positions agree with TRBD2. CDR3: CASSLSLAGAYEQYF. In nucleotides, the CDR3 is TGTGCCAGCAGTTTATCACTAGCGGGGGCCTACGAGCAGTACTTC.